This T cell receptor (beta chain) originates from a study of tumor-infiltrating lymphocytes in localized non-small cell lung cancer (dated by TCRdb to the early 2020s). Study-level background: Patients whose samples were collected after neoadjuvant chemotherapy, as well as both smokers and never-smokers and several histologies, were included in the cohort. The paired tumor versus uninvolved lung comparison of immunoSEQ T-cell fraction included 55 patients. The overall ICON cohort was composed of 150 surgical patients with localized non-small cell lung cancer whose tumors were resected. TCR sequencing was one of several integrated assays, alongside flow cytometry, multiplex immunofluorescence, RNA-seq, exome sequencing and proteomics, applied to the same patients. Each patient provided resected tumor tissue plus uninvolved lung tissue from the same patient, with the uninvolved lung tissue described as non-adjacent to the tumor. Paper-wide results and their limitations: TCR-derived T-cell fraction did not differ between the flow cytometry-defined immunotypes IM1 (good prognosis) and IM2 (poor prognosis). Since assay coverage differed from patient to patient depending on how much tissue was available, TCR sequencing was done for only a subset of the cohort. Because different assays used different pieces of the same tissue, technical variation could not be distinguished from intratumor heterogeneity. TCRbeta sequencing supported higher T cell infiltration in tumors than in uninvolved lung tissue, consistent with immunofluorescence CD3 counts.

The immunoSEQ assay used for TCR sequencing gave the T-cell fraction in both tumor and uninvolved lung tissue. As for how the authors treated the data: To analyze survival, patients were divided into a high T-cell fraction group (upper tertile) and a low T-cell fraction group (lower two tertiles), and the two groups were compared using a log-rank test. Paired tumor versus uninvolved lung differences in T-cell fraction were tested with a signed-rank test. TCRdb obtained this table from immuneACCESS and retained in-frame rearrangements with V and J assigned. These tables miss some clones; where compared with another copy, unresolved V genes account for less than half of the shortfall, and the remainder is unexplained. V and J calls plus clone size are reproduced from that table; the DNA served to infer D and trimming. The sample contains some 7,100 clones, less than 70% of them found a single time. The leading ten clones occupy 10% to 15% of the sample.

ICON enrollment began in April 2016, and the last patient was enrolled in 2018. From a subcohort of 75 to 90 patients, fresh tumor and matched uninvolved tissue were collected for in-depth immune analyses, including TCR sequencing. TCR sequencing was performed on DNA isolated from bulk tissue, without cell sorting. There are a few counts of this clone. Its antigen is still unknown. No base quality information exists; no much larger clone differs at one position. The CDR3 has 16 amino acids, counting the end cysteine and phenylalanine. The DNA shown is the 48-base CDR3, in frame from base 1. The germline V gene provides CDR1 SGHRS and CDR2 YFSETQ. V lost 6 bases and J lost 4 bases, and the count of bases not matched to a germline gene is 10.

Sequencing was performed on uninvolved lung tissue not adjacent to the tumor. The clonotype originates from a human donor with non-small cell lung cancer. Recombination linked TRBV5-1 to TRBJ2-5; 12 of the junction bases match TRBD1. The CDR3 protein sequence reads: CASTFDPGQGAETQYF. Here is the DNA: TGCGCCAGCACCTTCGACCCGGGACAGGGGGCAGAGACCCAGTACTTC.